The next 5 T cell receptor beta chains were all read from a single sample in a study of identical twins. TCRdb re-derived calls from the 5' RACE reads in MiXCR, one entry per CDR3 protein. Found here are about 470,000 distinct CDR3 sequences, 24% of them singletons; the top ten hold about 2.7%. This same sample was also part of a study on T cells expressing NK-cell markers.

Sequenced material: CD4+ T cells sorted from blood. The receptor source for this set is a woman aged 18-29 years in good health.

This clonotype came up a few times. The V gene is TRBV7-9, the J gene TRBJ2-1, with D uncertain. The V and J ends lost 5 bases and 7 bases respectively, with 6 bases between them. The CDR3 is 11 residues long. The germline gives CDR1 SEHNR, CDR2 FQNEAQ (reference sequence). The CDR3 bases are TGTGCCAGCAGCGTGAGGAATGAGCAGTTCTTC. Amino acid sequence: CASSVRNEQFF.

The gene calls are TRBV5-1 and TRBJ2-7, with 7 bases identical to TRBD1. Germline loops: CDR1 SGHRS, CDR2 YFSETQ. This CDR3 contains 14 residues. Germline trimming cut 4 bases from V and 6 bases from J; bases unmatched to any gene: 10. The CDR3 region is CASSRDSGMGEQYF. The CDR3 coding sequence is TGCGCCAGCAGCCGGGACAGTGGGATGGGCGAGCAGTACTTC.

This clonotype has just a few counts. This chain connects TRBV5-1 to TRBJ2-2; D is undetermined. Germline V lookup: CDR1 SGHRS, CDR2 YFSETQ. There are 13 residues in the CDR3. Between the trimmed V and J ends, which lost 6 bases and 3 bases, there was a span of 9 bases. The CDR3: CASTYSDTGELFF. Here the CDR3 DNA reads TGCGCCAGCACCTACTCTGACACCGGGGAGCTGTTTTTT.

The sample holds a few counts of this clonotype. The J gene is TRBJ2-7, the V gene TRBV14, with 9 nucleotides matching TRBD1. The CDR3 extends over 13 amino acids. Germline lookup yields CDR1 SGHDN and CDR2 FVKESK. J gave up 7 bases and V 5 bases, and 6 bases lay outside the gene matches. The CDR3 spells CASSKRTGVEQYF. CDR3 coding DNA: TGTGCCAGCAGCAAGAGGACAGGGGTTGAGCAGTACTTC.

Only a few counts were recorded for this clonotype. The chain couples TRBV2 to TRBJ1-5; no clear D. V was cut by 8 bases and J by 1 base, with 12 bases left in between. The CDR3 sequence is 14 residues long. Germline CDR1 SNHLY, CDR2 FYNNEI. The CDR3 bases are TGTGCCAGCCTCCGCGACACCAGCAATCAGCCCCAGCATTTT. Residues: CASLRDTSNQPQHF.